This T cell receptor beta chain was identified during a study of T cell changes during pregnancy in multiple sclerosis. J was trimmed by 0 bases and V by 5 bases; bases with no gene match: 5. Germline assignment: CDR1 SEHNR and CDR2 FQNEAQ (reference sequence). The CDR3 loop spans 17 amino acids. The method was immunoSEQ multiplex PCR; TCRdb's version includes in-frame clones alone and lacks a portion of them. The sample holds about 58,000 clones; 93% are singletons and the top ten take around 4%. Sequencing was performed on CD8+ T cells from peripheral blood mononuclear cells, taken in the second trimester of pregnancy. This chain links TRBV7-9 with TRBJ2-6; 9 bases map to TRBD2. This clonotype was obtained from a female donor with multiple sclerosis, enrolled in a pregnancy study. CDR3 protein: CASSGAGGSSGANVLTF. CDR3 sequence (DNA): TGTGCCAGCAGCGGGGCGGGGGGGAGCTCTGGGGCCAACGTCCTGACTTTC.